Shown below are 2 T cell receptor beta chains from a single sample sequenced in a study of CD8+CD57+ T cells in acquired aplastic anemia. Sequencing involved patients with CD8+CD57+ cell expansion previously shown by flow cytometry. Template material for TCR beta VDJ and CDR3 profiling consisted of genomic DNA. TCRdb redid the calling of the reads with MiXCR, one entry per CDR3 protein. The table records about 270,000 distinct CDR3 sequences, 70% to 85% of them present only once. The sequenced sample consisted of sorted CD4+, CD8+, or CD8+CD57+ T cells (not recorded which) from PBMCs. Source of these receptors: a human donor with aplastic anemia.

The V gene is TRBV7-8, the J gene TRBJ2-3; 8 bases align to TRBD2. The CDR3 consists of 13 residues. Per germline, CDR1 SGHVS and CDR2 FQNEAQ. The V gene end was trimmed by 6 bases and the J gene end by 13 bases; junction bases not matched to a gene: 12. This CDR3 reads CASREAGAHDKYF. The CDR3 coding sequence is TGTGCCAGCAGGGAAGCGGGAGCTCATGATAAGTATTTT.

In this sample, this clonotype turned up once. It is unclear where the CDR3 begins or ends on the DNA, so no DNA is shown, and the CDR3 is as TCRdb lists it. V gene TRBV7-6 combines with J gene TRBJ2-5; whether TRBD1, the table's D call, matches the DNA was not checked. CDR1 SGHVS and CDR2 FNYEAQ come from the germline V gene. The CDR3 sequence runs 16 residues, both termini included. This CDR3 reads CAVIGGAESQYFGQYF.